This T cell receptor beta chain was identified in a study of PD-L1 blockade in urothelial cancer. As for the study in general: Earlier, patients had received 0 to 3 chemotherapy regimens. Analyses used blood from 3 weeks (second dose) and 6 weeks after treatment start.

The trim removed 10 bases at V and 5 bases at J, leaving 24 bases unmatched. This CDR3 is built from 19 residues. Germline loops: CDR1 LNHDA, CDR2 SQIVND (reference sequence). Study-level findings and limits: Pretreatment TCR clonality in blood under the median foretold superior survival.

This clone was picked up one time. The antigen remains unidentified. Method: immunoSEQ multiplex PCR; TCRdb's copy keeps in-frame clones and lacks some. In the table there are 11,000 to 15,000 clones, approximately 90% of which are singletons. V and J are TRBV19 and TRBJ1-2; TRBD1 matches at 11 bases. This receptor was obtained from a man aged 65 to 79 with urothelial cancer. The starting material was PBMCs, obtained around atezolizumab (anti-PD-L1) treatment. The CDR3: CATKIKTGTGGSSGYGYTF. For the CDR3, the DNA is TGTGCCACCAAGATTAAGACCGGGACAGGGGGTTCCTCAGGTTATGGCTACACCTTC.